This entry concerns a single T cell receptor beta chain. Its target is not known. This sample is drawn from a study of response to subunit inactivated influenza vaccine. This CDR3 spans 15 amino acids. Germline V gene data show CDR1 as MNHNS and CDR2 as SASEGT. The germline V and J ends were trimmed by 5 bases and 3 bases, with 13 bases remaining between them. TCRdb reprocessed the RT-PCR reads with MiXCR, giving one entry per CDR3 protein. The data show some 500,000 distinct CDR3 sequences, about 25% seen once. Study results and limitations: Few additional T cells are recruited per seasonal influenza vaccination, authors suggested.

The TCR comes from a man aged 45-60 years who received an inactivated influenza vaccine. The genes are TRBV6-1 and TRBJ2-2; D uncertain. The sequencing here drew on CD4+ T cells sorted from PBMCs, taken around 5 days after vaccination. As DNA, the CDR3 is TGTGCCAGCAGTATGCAAGGACCCCACACCGGGGAGCTGTTTTTT. This translates into CASSMQGPHTGELFF.